The clone carrying this TCR beta chain has more than one count but fewer than ten. TCRdb passed the 5' RACE reads through MiXCR, listing each CDR3 protein once. The table includes about 400,000 distinct CDR3 sequences, 23% detected once. The CDR3 is made up of 13 amino acids. The germline CDR1 and CDR2 sequences are DFQATT and SNEGSKA (reference sequence). V was pared by 5 bases and J by 7 bases, with 14 bases between. This specimen comes from a study of T-cell memory formation after mild COVID-19. The V call is TRBV20-1, the J call TRBJ1-4; maybe TRBD1 (5 bases). The source material was PBMCs or a T cell subset sorted from them (not recorded which). This receptor was obtained from an adult woman who had mild COVID-19 (a few samples of this study predate the infection). Cell type and time point are not known. In nucleotides, the CDR3 is TGCAGTGCTCCCCAGAGGAGGGGTGAAAAACTGTTTTTT. Residues: CSAPQRRGEKLFF.